These 7 T cell receptor beta chains were all obtained from the same sample, sequenced in a study of blood T cell repertoires in COVID-19. The method was immunoSEQ multiplex PCR; TCRdb's version includes in-frame clones alone and lacks a portion of them. The data contain some 50,000 clones, approximately 85% of them singletons. Sequences were obtained from peripheral blood. These TCRs come from a human donor in a cohort sampled during active COVID-19. The donor label of this sample is uncertain.

The chain is built from TRBV9 and TRBJ1-2, with 9 bases identical to TRBD1. CDR3 length: 14 amino acids. Germline-derived CDR1 and CDR2 are SGDLS and YYNGEE. V lost 3 bases to trimming and J lost 5 bases; unmatched junction nucleotides: 5. The CDR3 DNA reads as TGTGCCAGCAGCGGACGACAGGGGGATTATGGCTACACCTTC. Translation: CASSGRQGDYGYTF.

The V gene is TRBV6-4, the J gene TRBJ1-5; a possible D gene is TRBD1 (5 bases). Germline-derived CDR1 and CDR2 are MRHNA and SNTAGT. The length of the CDR3 is 15 residues. V dropped 3 bases and J dropped 1 base, with 10 bases sitting between them. The CDR3 spells CASSEEAGSNQPQHF. The CDR3 DNA is TGTGCCAGCAGTGAAGAGGCAGGGAGCAATCAGCCCCAGCATTTT.

J is TRBJ1-5 and V is TRBV6-8; 11 bases map to TRBD1. The CDR3 is 15 amino acids. V shed 5 bases and J 4 bases; nucleotides not matched to a gene: 4. Germline-derived CDR1 and CDR2 are MNHGY and SAAAGT. The CDR3 loop is CASSGGTGGNQPQHF. CDR3 in DNA: TGTGCCAGCAGTGGGGGGACAGGGGGGAATCAGCCCCAGCATTTT.

The J gene is TRBJ2-2, the V gene TRBV10-2; D remains ambiguous. CDR1 and CDR2 (germline): WSHSY, SAAADI. This CDR3 has 13 residues. V was cut by 5 bases and J by 5 bases, with 9 bases left in between. CDR3 coding DNA: TGCGCCAGCAGTTCTAGTTCTACCGGGGAGCTGTTTTTT. This encodes CASSSSSTGELFF.

The chain links TRBV5-1 to TRBJ1-4; TRBD1 matches at 9 bases. CDR1 and CDR2 (germline): SGHRS, YFSETQ. The J segment lost 7 bases and the V segment lost 0 bases, leaving 7 bases of the junction unmatched. The CDR3 is 16 amino acids. The CDR3 DNA reads as TGCGCCAGCAGCTTGGGGGGACAGGGTGGAGGTGAAAAACTGTTTTTT. Residues: CASSLGGQGGGEKLFF.

This chain joins TRBV9 and TRBJ2-2, with unresolved D. This CDR3 is built from 18 residues. The V end was cut by 0 bases, the J end by 3 bases, with 18 bases between. Germline CDR1 and CDR2: SGDLS and YYNGEE. CDR3 protein: CASSVGVLQADYTGELFF. Here the CDR3 DNA reads TGTGCCAGCAGCGTAGGCGTTCTGCAGGCCGATTACACCGGGGAGCTGTTTTTT. The full variable domain, with the rest looked up from reference TRBV9 and TRBJ2-2, is DSGVTQTPKHLITATGQRVTLRCSPRSGDLSVYWYQQSLDQGLQFLIQYYNGEERAKGNILERFSAQQFPDLHSELNLSSLELGDSALYFCASSVGVLQADYTGELFFGEGSRLTVL.

The table lists this clone with a few counts. V is TRBV5-4 and J is TRBJ2-4, with 8 bases that match TRBD1. The trim removed 0 bases at V and 5 bases at J, leaving 10 bases unmatched. The V gene's germline CDR1 is SGHNT and CDR2 YYREEE (reference sequence). The CDR3 runs 17 residues. CDR3 coding DNA: TGTGCCAGCAGCTTGGGAGGGGGCCAGGGGGCCCAAAACATTCAGTACTTC. Its protein product is CASSLGGGQGAQNIQYF.